This T cell receptor (beta chain) was identified in a study of blood T cell dynamics during melanoma immunotherapy. Study-wide results and caveats: The most clonal sorted CD8+ subset, immune-effector cells, was closest to cell-free DNA CDR3 sequences.

CDR1 and CDR2 (germline): MNHEY, SMNVEV (reference sequence). The CDR3 is 15 amino acids. V lost 5 bases to trimming and J lost 4 bases; unmatched junction nucleotides: 6. Method: immunoSEQ multiplex PCR; TCRdb's copy keeps in-frame clones and lacks some. The sample lists approximately 4,000 clones, around 97% seen once, with around 1.7% in the top ten. A remark on this clone: Antigen: not known.

Time point here: pre-treatment baseline. This receptor was identified in a human donor with melanoma. Sample: effector memory CD8+ T cells from blood, taken from a patient treated with checkpoint blockade. V gene TRBV27 combines with J gene TRBJ2-1, with TRBD2 matching 9 bases. The chain's CDR3 is CASSPSSGVYNEQFF. In DNA, the CDR3 is TGTGCCAGCAGTCCCTCTAGCGGGGTATACAATGAGCAGTTCTTC.